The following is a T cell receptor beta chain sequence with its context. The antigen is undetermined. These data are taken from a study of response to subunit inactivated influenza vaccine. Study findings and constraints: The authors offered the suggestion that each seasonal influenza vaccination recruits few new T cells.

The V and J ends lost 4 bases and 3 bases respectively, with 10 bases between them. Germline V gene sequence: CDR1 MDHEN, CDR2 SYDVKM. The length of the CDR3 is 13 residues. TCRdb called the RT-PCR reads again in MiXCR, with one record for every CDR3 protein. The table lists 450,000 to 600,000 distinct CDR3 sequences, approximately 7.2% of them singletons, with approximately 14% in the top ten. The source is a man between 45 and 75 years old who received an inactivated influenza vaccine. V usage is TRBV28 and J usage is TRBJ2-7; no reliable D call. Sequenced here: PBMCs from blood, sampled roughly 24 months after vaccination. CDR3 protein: CASSSTPVYEQYF. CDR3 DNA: TGTGCCAGCAGTTCGACTCCGGTCTACGAGCAGTACTTC.